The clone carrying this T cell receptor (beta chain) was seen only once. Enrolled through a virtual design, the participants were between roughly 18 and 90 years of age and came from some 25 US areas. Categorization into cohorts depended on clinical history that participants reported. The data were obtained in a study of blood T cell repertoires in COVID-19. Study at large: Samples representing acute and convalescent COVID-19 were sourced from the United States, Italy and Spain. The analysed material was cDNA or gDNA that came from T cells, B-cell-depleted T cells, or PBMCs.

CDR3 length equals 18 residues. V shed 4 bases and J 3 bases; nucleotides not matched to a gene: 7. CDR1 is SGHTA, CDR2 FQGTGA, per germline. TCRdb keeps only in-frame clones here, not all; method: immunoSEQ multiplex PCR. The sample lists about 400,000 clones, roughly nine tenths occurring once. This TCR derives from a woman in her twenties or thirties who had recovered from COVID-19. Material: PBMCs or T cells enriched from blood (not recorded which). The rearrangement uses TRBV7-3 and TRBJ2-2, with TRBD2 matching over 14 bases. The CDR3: CASSWGLAGARDTGELFF. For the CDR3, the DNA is TGTGCCAGCAGCTGGGGACTAGCGGGGGCCAGGGACACCGGGGAGCTGTTTTTT.